The entry below gives a single T cell receptor beta chain sequence along with its context. The target antigen is unknown. This sample is part of a study of T cell clusters in autoimmune cytopenias. General study findings and limits: No cluster-lack signature appeared between secondary cytopenia and chronic lymphocytic leukemia patients, apparently due to lymphoma masking. TRB repertoire shifts in secondary cytopenia and chronic lymphocytic leukemia mostly reflected lymphoma, not autoimmunity. Compared with active autoimmune hepatitis patients, healthy donors showed about 3-fold more exclusive TRB clusters.

Multiplex touch-down PCR amplified TRB using TRB-A and TRB-B pools in one tube. TCRdb re-analyzed the multiplex PCR reads; it lists each CDR3 protein once, without DNA. In total, the table holds approximately 1,800 distinct CDR3 sequences. TRB was amplified from around 250 ng of peripheral blood genomic DNA per sample. In germline, CDR1 is KGHDR, CDR2 SFDVKD. CDR3 length: 16 amino acids. The sample was peripheral blood. The chain carries TRBV24-1 and TRBJ2-2. This clonotype was obtained from a human donor with an autoimmune cytopenia or autoimmune hepatitis (not recorded which). The CDR3 spells CATSDFQAEWTGELFF.